One and the same sample provided the 24 T cell receptor beta chains below, sequenced in a study of shared clonotypes between healthy human individuals. Sequencing used immunoSEQ multiplex PCR; TCRdb keeps in-frame clones, though not all of them. The data show around 83,000 clones, about 61% seen once. Sequenced input: memory CD8+ T cells sorted from blood. Indicated subset: CD45RO+ cells pooled with CCR7-negative TemRA cells. These receptors all stem from a man under 40 in good health.

For the CDR3, the DNA is TGTGCCAGCAGAAAGGGACTAGCGGGAGGCACCGGGGAGCTGTTTTTT. As protein: CASRKGLAGGTGELFF. This sequence joins TRBV7-9 and TRBJ2-2, with TRBD2 matching 15 bases. In germline, CDR1 is SEHNR, CDR2 FQNEAQ (reference sequence). The CDR3 runs to 16 residues. With 6 bases clipped from V and 4 bases from J, the junction kept 3 bases outside the gene matches. Supplemented by reference TRBV7-9 and TRBJ2-2, the full variable domain reads DTGVSQNPRHKITKRGQNVTFRCDPISEHNRLYWYRQTLGQGPEFLTYFQNEAQLEKSRLLSDRFSAERPKGSFSTLEIQRTEQGDSAMYLCASRKGLAGGTGELFFGEGSRLTVL.

This sequence joins TRBV2 and TRBJ1-1; D is undetermined. V lost 7 bases and J 1 base, leaving 10 bases between the germline ends. The CDR3 length is 13 residues. Germline lookup yields CDR1 SNHLY and CDR2 FYNNEI. CDR3 coding DNA: TGTGCCAGCACCCCAGAGAGGAACACTGAAGCTTTCTTT. Translation: CASTPERNTEAFF.

The chain carries TRBV7-9 and TRBJ2-7; D is ambiguous. V lost 1 base and J lost 1, with 2 bases in between. CDR1 SEHNR and CDR2 FQNEAQ come from the germline V gene (reference sequence). The CDR3 has 12 amino acids. The CDR3 loop is CASSLESYEQYF. The DNA for the CDR3 is TGTGCCAGCAGCTTAGAGTCCTACGAGCAGTACTTC.

Written as DNA, the CDR3 is TGCGGCCTCGATCAGAACACTGAAGCTTTCTTT. This translates into CGLDQNTEAFF. This chain uses TRBV20-1 with TRBJ1-1; the D is unclear. CDR3 size: 11 residues. Per germline, CDR1 DFQATT and CDR2 SNEGSKA (reference sequence).

The sample holds one count of this clone. This chain joins TRBV11-2 and TRBJ2-5, with TRBD1 as a possible D gene (5 bases). Trimming pared 0 bases from V and 2 bases from J, leaving 10 bases between. Germline V gene lookup returns CDR1 SGHAT and CDR2 FQNNGV. The CDR3 sequence is 15 residues long. CDR3 region: CASSLDTGWQETQYF. The DNA for the CDR3 is TGTGCCAGCAGCTTAGATACAGGATGGCAAGAGACCCAGTACTTC.

The chain uses TRBV2 and TRBJ2-7; D uncertain. This CDR3 contains 13 residues. The germline V and J ends were trimmed by 2 bases and 0 bases, with 5 bases remaining between them. Germline V lookup: CDR1 SNHLY, CDR2 FYNNEI. CDR3: CASSERVSYEQYF. The DNA of the CDR3 is TGTGCCAGCAGTGAACGGGTCTCCTACGAGCAGTACTTC.

This clone was seen only a few times. The genes are TRBV27 and TRBJ1-2; D is unresolved. Between the trimmed V and J ends, which lost 5 bases and 6 bases, there was a span of 10 bases. Looked up from germline, CDR1 is MNHEY and CDR2 is SMNVEV (reference sequence). The CDR3 extends over 12 amino acids. The CDR3 sequence is CASSGPSHGYTF. The CDR3 coding sequence is TGTGCCAGCAGTGGACCATCGCATGGCTACACCTTC.

A single count supports this clone. J is TRBJ2-7 and V is TRBV7-8; D possibly uses TRBD1 or TRBD2 (5 bases each). There are 14 residues in the CDR3. The germline V and J ends were trimmed by 1 base and 6 bases, with 13 bases remaining between them. The germline V gene encodes CDR1 SGHVS and CDR2 FQNEAQ. The CDR3 sequence is CASSLGFGASEQYF. The CDR3 region has the DNA TGTGCCAGCAGCTTAGGTTTCGGGGCATCCGAGCAGTACTTC.

Concerning this clone itself: Other DNA sequences in the sample encode the same CDR3. The chain couples TRBV7-6 to TRBJ1-5; a possible D gene is TRBD1 (6 bases). Looked up from germline, CDR1 is SGHVS and CDR2 is FNYEAQ. The CDR3 has 14 amino acids. The V and J ends lost 3 bases and 4 bases respectively, with 10 bases between them. CDR3 sequence reads: CASSFGGQNQPQHF. As DNA, the CDR3 is TGTGCCAGCAGCTTTGGCGGACAGAATCAGCCCCAGCATTTT.

This clone was counted many times. A single base is all that separates this from a far larger clone, so a read error is likely. Other DNA sequences in this specimen translate into the identical CDR3. The rearrangement links TRBV28 to TRBJ2-7; no firm D call. The ends were cut back, 5 bases at V and 3 bases at J, with 5 bases in the middle. The CDR3 is made up of 11 amino acids. Germline V gives CDR1 MDHEN, CDR2 SYDVKM. CDR3 in amino acids: CASSLYYEQYF. The CDR3 region has the DNA TGTGCCAGCAGTCTATACTACGAGCAGTACTTC.

The gene calls are TRBV28 and TRBJ1-5, with a weak D call TRBD1 (6 bases). This CDR3 contains 15 residues. The germline V gene has CDR1 MDHEN and CDR2 SYDVKM. V lost 6 bases and J 7 bases, leaving 19 bases between the germline ends. The CDR3 coding sequence is TGTGCCAGCAGCACCCTATCCGGGGACATCCAGCCCCAGCATTTT. Protein: CASSTLSGDIQPQHF.

The genes are TRBV27 and TRBJ2-2; no clear D. Trimming stripped 1 base from V and 3 bases from J, with 9 bases between. CDR3 length equals 15 residues. CDR1 is MNHEY, CDR2 SMNVEV, per germline (reference sequence). As DNA, the CDR3 is TGTGCCAGCAGTTTATGGACCGCAGACACCGGGGAGCTGTTTTTT. Encoded protein: CASSLWTADTGELFF.

The CDR3 protein is CASSAPTGTANEETQYF. The DNA of the CDR3 is TGTGCCAGCAGTGCGCCGACCGGGACAGCGAACGAAGAGACCCAGTACTTC. The chain couples TRBV25-1 to TRBJ2-5; 7 bases agree with TRBD1. Trimming removed 4 bases from V and 3 bases from J; junction bases left unmatched: 14. CDR3 length: 17 residues. Per germline, CDR1 MGHDK and CDR2 SYGVNS.

The chain couples TRBV7-8 to TRBJ2-1; unclear D gene. Trimming took off 5 bases at V and 8 bases at J, with 10 bases between the two ends. Germline values: CDR1 SGHVS, CDR2 FQNEAQ. There are 12 residues in the CDR3. The chain's CDR3 is CASSPGIYEQFF. For the CDR3, the DNA is TGTGCCAGCAGCCCTGGGATTTATGAGCAGTTCTTC.

This clone was detected only a few times. The chain couples TRBV18 to TRBJ1-5, with 8 bases fitting TRBD1. From germline, CDR1 is KGHSH and CDR2 LQKENI. The CDR3 is made up of 13 amino acids. V lost 6 bases and J lost 5; bases outside the gene matches: 3. CDR3 DNA: TGTGCCAGCTCCGGACAGGGCCATCAGCCCCAGCATTTT. Its translation is CASSGQGHQPQHF.

The chain employs TRBV4-3 and TRBJ1-1; TRBD1 is a possible D gene (6 bases). V lost 2 bases and J lost 4, with 11 bases in between. Germline V gives CDR1 LGHNA, CDR2 YSLEER. The CDR3 totals 14 residues. CDR3 loop: CASSQTGGVTEAFF. The CDR3 coding sequence is TGCGCCAGCAGCCAAACGGGGGGCGTCACTGAAGCTTTCTTT.

The chain joins TRBV7-9 to TRBJ2-3; weak D call: TRBD2 (6 bases). The CDR3 extends over 15 amino acids. Germline V gene data show CDR1 as SEHNR and CDR2 as FQNEAQ (reference sequence). Trimming took off 5 bases at V and 8 bases at J, with 20 bases between the two ends. The CDR3 DNA sequence: TGTGCCAGCAGCCAACTCGGGGGAGTTCAGGGTACGCAGTATTTT. Its protein is CASSQLGGVQGTQYF.

The rearrangement joins TRBV18 to TRBJ1-2; D is undetermined. The CDR3 extends over 17 amino acids. Germline loops: CDR1 KGHSH, CDR2 LQKENI. V lost 3 bases and J 3 bases, leaving 20 bases between the germline ends. CDR3 region: CASSPAGKEGTYYGYTF. For the CDR3, the DNA is TGTGCCAGCTCACCGGCTGGGAAGGAAGGTACATACTATGGCTACACCTTC.

The chain joins TRBV6-1 to TRBJ2-1; D is possibly TRBD2 (5 bases). CDR3 length: 14 amino acids. CDR1 is MNHNS and CDR2 is SASEGT in the germline V gene. Trimming took off 0 bases at V and 10 bases at J, with 13 bases between the two ends. The CDR3 region is CASSEAASSAEQFF. CDR3 nucleotides: TGTGCCAGCAGTGAAGCGGCTAGCAGTGCCGAGCAGTTCTTC.

The rearrangement joins TRBV27 to TRBJ1-1; tentatively, D is TRBD1 (5 bases). CDR1 and CDR2 from the germline V gene are MNHEY and SMNVEV (reference sequence). The CDR3 consists of 13 residues. V was trimmed by 6 bases and J by 3 bases, leaving 11 bases between them. DNA of the CDR3: TGTGCCAGCAGCCCTCGAGGGGACACTGAAGCTTTCTTT. Its translation is CASSPRGDTEAFF.

The gene calls are TRBV6-6 and TRBJ2-3; TRBD2 aligns across 8 bases. After removal of 2 bases from V and 2 bases from J, the junction contained 3 bases not matched to a gene. CDR1 is MNHNY and CDR2 is SVGAGI in the germline V gene (reference sequence). The CDR3 sequence is 15 residues long. CDR3 coding DNA: TGTGCCAGCAGTTACCCGGGAGGGCCCACAGATACGCAGTATTTT. Translation: CASSYPGGPTDTQYF.

The chain recombines TRBV11-3 with TRBJ2-1; unclear D gene. The CDR3 runs 15 residues. Trimming took off 6 bases at V and 1 base at J, with 13 bases between the two ends. Germline CDR1 SGHNT, CDR2 YENEEA. CDR3 DNA: TGTGCCAGCAGTTTTGACATACCGTCCTACAATGAGCAGTTCTTC. It encodes CASSFDIPSYNEQFF. Based on the CDR3 plus reference TRBV11-3 and TRBJ2-1, the full variable domain is EAGVVQSPRYKIIEKKQPVAFWCNPISGHNTLYWYLQNLGQGPELLIRYENEEAVDDSQLPKDRFSAERLKGVDSTLKIQPAELGDSAVYLCASSFDIPSYNEQFFGPGTRLTVL.

The chain joins TRBV9 to TRBJ2-7; TRBD2 aligns across 7 bases. The germline V gene has CDR1 SGDLS and CDR2 YYNGEE. The ends lost 4 bases at V and 1 base at J; junction bases unmatched: 5. This CDR3 has 14 residues. CDR3 coding DNA: TGTGCCAGCAGCCTGGAAGCGGGATCCTACGAGCAGTACTTC. Translation gives CASSLEAGSYEQYF.

The chain recombines TRBV5-6 with TRBJ2-7; the D is unclear. The V end was cut by 0 bases, the J end by 6 bases, with 13 bases between. This CDR3 has 14 residues. Germline CDR1 is SGHDT and CDR2 is YYEEEE. The CDR3 DNA sequence: TGTGCCAGCAGCTTGGGGTCCGAATTGGCCGAGCAGTACTTC. This codes for CASSLGSELAEQYF.